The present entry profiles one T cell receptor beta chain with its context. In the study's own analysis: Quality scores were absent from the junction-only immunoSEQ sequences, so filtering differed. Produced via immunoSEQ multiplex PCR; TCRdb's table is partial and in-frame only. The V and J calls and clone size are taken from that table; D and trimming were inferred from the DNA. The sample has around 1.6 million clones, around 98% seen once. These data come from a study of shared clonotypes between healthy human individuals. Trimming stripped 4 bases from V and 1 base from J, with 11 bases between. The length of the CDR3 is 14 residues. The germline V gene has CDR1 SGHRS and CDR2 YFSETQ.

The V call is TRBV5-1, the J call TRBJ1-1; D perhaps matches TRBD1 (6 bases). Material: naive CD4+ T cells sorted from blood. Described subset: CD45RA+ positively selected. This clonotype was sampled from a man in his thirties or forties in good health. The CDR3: CASSADRQNTEAFF. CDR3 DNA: TGCGCCAGCAGCGCGGACAGACAGAACACTGAAGCTTTCTTT.